The 28 T cell receptor beta chains below were found in one sample sequenced in a study of cytomegalovirus exposure and HLA in healthy donors. The PCR was carried out with 60 Vbeta primers and 13 Jbeta primers. The data were produced by immunoSEQ multiplex PCR, yet TCRdb's version contains in-frame clones alone and is incomplete. This table holds 60,000 or so clones, 85% to 90% found once. The sample comprised PBMCs. The receptors were gathered from a female donor in good health and CMV-seronegative.

The gene calls are TRBV18 and TRBJ1-5; no reliable D call. The CDR3 spans 14 residues. V dropped 1 base and J dropped 6 bases, with 10 bases sitting between them. In germline, CDR1 is KGHSH, CDR2 LQKENI. The CDR3 DNA sequence: TGTGCCAGCTCACCACGGCAGGAGGGTCAGCCCCAGCATTTT. Its translation is CASSPRQEGQPQHF.

The V call is TRBV7-3, the J call TRBJ2-1, with 12 bases matching TRBD2. From germline, CDR1 is SGHTA and CDR2 FQGTGA. The length of the CDR3 is 17 residues. The ends lost 2 bases at V and 1 base at J; junction bases unmatched: 3. The CDR3 bases are TGTGCCAGCAGCTTACTAGCGGGGGGGGTATCCTACAATGAGCAGTTCTTC. Its translation: CASSLLAGGVSYNEQFF.

The chain joins TRBV6-1 to TRBJ1-5; 9 bases are a match to TRBD1. Germline values: CDR1 MNHNS, CDR2 SASEGT. This CDR3 contains 15 residues. Trimming at V came to 7 bases and at J to 7 bases, leaving 11 bases not matched to a gene. CDR3 residues: CASKRTGAENQPQHF. For the CDR3, the DNA is TGTGCCAGCAAGCGGACAGGGGCGGAAAACCAGCCCCAGCATTTT.

The chain combines TRBV28 with TRBJ2-5, with 9 nucleotides matching TRBD2. The length of the CDR3 is 15 residues. CDR1 and CDR2 from the germline V gene are MDHEN and SYDVKM. V gave up 3 bases and J gave up 4 bases; unmatched junction bases: 6. This chain's CDR3 is CASSFGLARRETQYF. The CDR3 DNA sequence: TGTGCCAGCAGTTTTGGACTAGCGAGGCGAGAGACCCAGTACTTC.

As to this clone: A junction end diverges from the germline sequence, so it may reflect a read error. This rearrangement joins TRBV27 to TRBJ1-2; perhaps TRBD1 as D (5 bases). The CDR3 contains 11 residues. The germline CDR1 and CDR2 sequences are MNHEY and SMNVEV (reference sequence). CDR3 in DNA: TGTGCCAGTAGTTCAGGGCTCGGCTACACCTTC. This sequence encodes CASSSGLGYTF.

The rearrangement links TRBV7-2 to TRBJ2-3, with TRBD1 identical over 7 bases. Germline V CDR1 and CDR2: SGHTA, FQGNSA. Trimming cost V 4 bases and J 0 bases; bases outside gene matches: 4. The CDR3 covers 15 residues. The DNA of the CDR3 is TGTGCCAGCAGCTCCTCAGGGGGAAGCACAGATACGCAGTATTTT. Translating gives CASSSSGGSTDTQYF.

The CDR3 DNA is TGTGCCAGCAGCCCGGACTCCCAAGAGACCCAGTACTTC. Residues: CASSPDSQETQYF. This chain connects TRBV13 to TRBJ2-5; D is possibly TRBD2 (5 bases). The CDR3 runs to 13 residues. Germline V gives CDR1 PRHDT, CDR2 FYEKMQ (reference sequence). V was cut by 5 bases and J by 1 base, with 8 bases left in between.

This clone was recorded once. The J gene is TRBJ2-2, the V gene TRBV5-1; 7 nucleotides agree with TRBD1. Germline CDR1 is SGHRS and CDR2 is YFSETQ. J lost 6 bases, V lost 4 bases, and 9 bases had no gene match. The CDR3 covers 15 residues. The CDR3: CASSEGDRLSGELFF. DNA of the CDR3: TGCGCCAGCAGCGAAGGGGACAGACTGTCCGGGGAGCTGTTTTTT.

The gene calls are TRBV5-1 and TRBJ2-2; possibly TRBD2 for D (5 bases). This CDR3 is 14 amino acids long. Germline V lookup: CDR1 SGHRS, CDR2 YFSETQ. Trimming left V 4 bases short and J 2 bases short, with 9 bases between. CDR3 sequence: CASSPGLNTGELFF. The CDR3 nucleotides read TGCGCCAGCAGCCCAGGACTTAACACCGGGGAGCTGTTTTTT.

Of note for this clone: The sample carries other DNA sequences with the same CDR3. The V gene is TRBV10-3, the J gene TRBJ2-7, with 7 bases identical to TRBD1. CDR3 length: 12 amino acids. J gave up 3 bases and V 4 bases, and 0 bases lay outside the gene matches. From germline, CDR1 is ENHRY and CDR2 SYGVKD. The CDR3 DNA is TGTGCCATCAGTGGACAGGGCTACGAGCAGTACTTC. Its protein is CAISGQGYEQYF.

V is TRBV6-6 and J is TRBJ2-5; weak D call: TRBD2 (5 bases). CDR1 and CDR2 (germline): MNHNY, SVGAGI (reference sequence). The CDR3 is 15 residues long. V lost 8 bases to trimming and J lost 1 base, with 17 bases between them. CDR3 sequence: CASHRKVGGQETQYF. The CDR3 bases are TGTGCCAGCCATCGAAAGGTCGGAGGCCAAGAGACCCAGTACTTC.

The CDR3 loop is CASSLLEVSSGNTIYF. Written as DNA, the CDR3 is TGCGCCAGCAGCCTCCTTGAGGTGAGCTCTGGAAACACCATATATTTT. The chain has TRBV5-1 and TRBJ1-3; no firm D call. Looked up from germline, CDR1 is SGHRS and CDR2 is YFSETQ. This CDR3 has 16 residues. Trimming shortened V by 4 bases and J by 0 bases, and 14 bases separated the two germline ends. The complete variable domain, with remaining parts taken from reference TRBV5-1 and TRBJ1-3, reads KAGVTQTPRYLIKTRGQQVTLSCSPISGHRSVSWYQQTPGQGLQFLFEYFSETQRNKGNFPGRFSGRQFSNSRSEMNVSTLELGDSALYLCASSLLEVSSGNTIYFGEGSWLTVV.

Comments on this clone: Additional DNA sequences in this sample encode the identical CDR3. The chain joins TRBV9 to TRBJ2-1; 11 bases match TRBD2. Germline CDR1 SGDLS, CDR2 YYNGEE. Trimming took 4 bases from V and 7 from J; bases not matched to a gene: 7. The CDR3 contains 15 residues. The CDR3 DNA is TGTGCCAGCAGCCCCCGACTAGCGGGGAGGAATGAGCAGTTCTTC. Protein sequence: CASSPRLAGRNEQFF.

The rearrangement uses TRBV7-9 and TRBJ2-7; TRBD2 agrees at 8 bases. The germline gives CDR1 SEHNR, CDR2 FQNEAQ (reference sequence). V dropped 5 bases and J dropped 5; count of bases not matched to a gene: 17. The CDR3 contains 17 residues. The CDR3 here is CASSPDGGASPYDEQYF. The CDR3 coding sequence is TGTGCCAGCAGCCCTGACGGGGGGGCATCTCCTTACGACGAGCAGTACTTC.

The chain is built from TRBV7-9 and TRBJ2-1, with a possible D match to TRBD1 (6 bases). There are 15 residues in the CDR3. Looked up from germline, CDR1 is SEHNR and CDR2 is FQNEAQ (reference sequence). Trimming removed 2 bases at V and 6 bases at J, with 14 bases between. The CDR3 here is CASSLKATGRNEQFF. The CDR3, as DNA: TGTGCCAGCAGCTTAAAAGCAACAGGGCGCAATGAGCAGTTCTTC.

The gene calls are TRBV6-1 and TRBJ1-4; 12 bases map to TRBD1. The CDR3 has 14 amino acids. Trimming took 9 bases from V and 7 from J; bases not matched to a gene: 6. The germline V gene encodes CDR1 MNHNS and CDR2 SASEGT. CDR3 in DNA: TGTGCCAGGGGGGACAGGGGGCGCGTTGAAAAACTGTTTTTT. Amino acids: CARGDRGRVEKLFF.

This chain connects TRBV28 to TRBJ2-5, with 8 bases lining up with TRBD2. The DNA end favors TRBJ2-7, so the J call may be wrong. This CDR3 contains 15 residues. The germline V gene has CDR1 MDHEN and CDR2 SYDVKM. The CDR3 DNA reads TGTGCCAGCAGCCCTACTAGCGGCCTCTCCTACGAGCAGTACTTC. Translated: CASSPTSGLSYEQYF.

This clone was counted a few times. The CDR3 nucleotides read TGCGCCAGCAGCCGCGGACAGGGGGCGATCAATGAGCAGTTCTTC. It codes for CASSRGQGAINEQFF. The V call is TRBV4-1, the J call TRBJ2-1; 11 nucleotides match TRBD1. The CDR3 contains 15 residues. V lost 4 bases to trimming and J lost 6 bases; unmatched junction nucleotides: 5. Germline-derived CDR1 and CDR2 are MGHRA and YSYEKL.

The V call is TRBV10-3, the J call TRBJ1-5; D not resolved. V lost 2 bases and J lost 5, with 10 bases in between. CDR1 and CDR2 (germline): ENHRY, SYGVKD. The CDR3 has 14 amino acids. DNA of the CDR3: TGTGCCATCAGTGAGATGGAGGGCGATCAGCCCCAGCATTTT. Translating it yields CAISEMEGDQPQHF.

The V gene is TRBV29-1, the J gene TRBJ2-7; 8 positions agree with TRBD1. Losses at the gene ends were 5 bases for V and 2 bases for J; bases not matched to a gene: 2. Germline lookup yields CDR1 SQVTM and CDR2 ANQGSEA. CDR3 length: 12 residues. The CDR3 loop is CSVRQGTYEQYF. The CDR3 nucleotides are TGCAGCGTTCGACAGGGGACCTACGAGCAGTACTTC.

This chain joins TRBV7-9 and TRBJ2-5; D might be TRBD1 (6 bases). CDR3 length: 14 residues. Germline V gene lookup returns CDR1 SEHNR and CDR2 FQNEAQ (reference sequence). The V and J ends lost 3 bases and 1 base respectively, with 9 bases between them. Here the CDR3 reads CASSLRGTQETQYF. The CDR3 DNA reads as TGTGCCAGCAGCTTGAGGGGGACCCAAGAGACCCAGTACTTC.

The CDR3 region has the DNA TGTGCCAGCAGCTTAGCCCGACTAGCGGGAGTTGATGAGCAGTTCTTC. Translated: CASSLARLAGVDEQFF. The chain links TRBV7-8 to TRBJ2-1; 12 bases map to TRBD2. There are 16 residues in the CDR3. Trimming at V came to 0 bases and at J to 8 bases, leaving 5 bases not matched to a gene. CDR1 and CDR2 (germline): SGHVS, FQNEAQ. The whole variable domain, filled in from reference TRBV7-8 and TRBJ2-1, reads GAGVSQSPRYKVAKRGQDVALRCDPISGHVSLFWYQQALGQGPEFLTYFQNEAQLDKSGLPSDRFFAERPEGSVSTLKIQRTQQEDSAVYLCASSLARLAGVDEQFFGPGTRLTVL.

The V and J genes are TRBV19 and TRBJ1-5; D is unresolved. This CDR3 comprises 13 residues. Germline V gives CDR1 LNHDA, CDR2 SQIVND (reference sequence). The V gene lost 10 bases and the J gene lost 0 bases, with 10 bases spanning the gap. CDR3 in DNA: TGTGCCACGAACCGGGATAGCAATCAGCCCCAGCATTTT. Amino acid sequence: CATNRDSNQPQHF.

The CDR3 nucleotides are TGTGCCAGCAGCCCCGCAGCCGGGGAAGGATATGGCTACACCTTC. It encodes CASSPAAGEGYGYTF. The chain employs TRBV11-2 and TRBJ1-2, with unresolved D. V dropped 5 bases and J dropped 5 bases, with 18 bases sitting between them. CDR1 is SGHAT, CDR2 FQNNGV, per germline. The CDR3 has 15 amino acids.

The J gene is TRBJ2-5, the V gene TRBV2, with D possibly matching TRBD2 (6 bases). From germline, CDR1 is SNHLY and CDR2 FYNNEI. The CDR3 contains 15 residues. The ends were cut back, 7 bases at V and 0 bases at J, with 15 bases in the middle. The CDR3 sequence: CASKGGLADQETQYF. CDR3 nucleotides: TGTGCCAGCAAGGGAGGTTTGGCGGACCAAGAGACCCAGTACTTC.

The gene calls are TRBV7-3 and TRBJ2-1; D not resolved. The germline V gene encodes CDR1 SGHTA and CDR2 FQGTGA. This CDR3 contains 13 residues. Deletions cut 1 base from V and 9 bases from J, with 10 bases between. The CDR3 bases are TGTGCCAGCAGCTTAATTCGAGCACGTGAGCAGTTCTTC. It is translated as CASSLIRAREQFF.

The rearrangement links TRBV30 to TRBJ1-1; 9 nucleotides align to TRBD1. With V trimmed by 0 bases and J by 6 bases, 5 bases remained unmatched. The CDR3 is 14 residues long. Germline V gene sequence: CDR1 GTSNPN, CDR2 SVGIG (reference sequence). CDR3 sequence reads: CAWSVQGAAAEAFF. The CDR3 DNA is TGTGCCTGGAGTGTACAGGGGGCGGCAGCTGAAGCTTTCTTT.

The V and J genes are TRBV4-1 and TRBJ1-1; 10 positions match TRBD1. Looked up from germline, CDR1 is MGHRA and CDR2 is YSYEKL. V was pared by 1 base and J by 1 base, with 6 bases of the junction left unmatched. CDR3 size: 17 residues. In DNA form, the CDR3 reads TGCGCCAGCAGCCAAGTGGACAGGGGGATTAAGAACACTGAAGCTTTCTTT. Protein sequence: CASSQVDRGIKNTEAFF.